Sequencing of this T cell receptor beta chain was carried out in a study of Graves' ophthalmopathy and Graves' hyperthyroidism. Scientists amplified the TCR beta CDR3 regions from RNA transcripts. First-round RT-PCR with HTBI primers preceded a second-round multiplex PCR. TCRdb reprocessed the multiplex PCR reads via MiXCR and lists one record per CDR3 protein. The table shows roughly 400,000 distinct CDR3 sequences, with about a sixth occurring only once. Newly diagnosed hyperthyroidism donors, aged 18 to 65, duration under 2 months. Patients were excluded if they had other autoimmune diseases or uncontrolled infections, and likewise if pregnancy or lactation applied. Physicians reached a diagnosis by relying on clinical symptoms, serum thyroxine, TRAb, thyroid ultrasound and orbital computed tomography. What supplied the PBMCs was 7.5 to 10 ml of fresh peripheral blood. This clonotype was counted many times.

CDR1 and CDR2 (germline): MNHEY, SMNVEV (reference sequence). Trimming stripped 0 bases from V and 5 bases from J, with 16 bases between. This CDR3 has 16 amino acids. V is TRBV27 and J is TRBJ2-5, with D possibly matching TRBD2 (6 bases). The source of this sequence is an adult woman with stable Graves' hyperthyroidism. The specimen sequenced was peripheral blood. The CDR3 bases are TGTGCCAGCAGTTTATCAGGACCGGGACTTGAGGAGACCCAGTACTTC. This codes for CASSLSGPGLEETQYF.